These 14 T cell receptor beta chains originate from one sample sequenced in a study of glioma-infiltrating T cells after dendritic cell vaccination. The table came from immunoSEQ multiplex PCR; TCRdb's copy has only in-frame clones and leaves some out. The table has 95,000 to 110,000 clones, around 81% seen once. Sequences were derived from blood, sampled before dendritic cell vaccination. The receptors derive from a human donor with glioblastoma.

The chain joins TRBV18 to TRBJ2-1; a weak D match, TRBD2 (5 bases). The ends were cut back, 3 bases at V and 4 bases at J, with 16 bases in the middle. The CDR3 extends over 16 amino acids. Germline loops: CDR1 KGHSH, CDR2 LQKENI. CDR3 region: CASSPTGGLLYNEQFF. The CDR3 DNA is TGTGCCAGCTCACCTACCGGCGGACTCCTTTACAATGAGCAGTTCTTC. The full variable domain, in which reference TRBV18 and TRBJ2-1 provide the parts outside the CDR3, is NAGVMQNPRHLVRRRGQEARLRCSPMKGHSHVYWYRQLPEEGLKFMVYLQKENIIDESGMPKERFSAEFPKEGPSILRIQQVVRGDSAAYFCASSPTGGLLYNEQFFGPGTRLTVL.

V usage is TRBV7-2 and J usage is TRBJ2-1; 7 bases align to TRBD2. Germline CDR1 and CDR2: SGHTA and FQGNSA. CDR3 length: 18 amino acids. With V trimmed by 2 bases and J by 1 base, 11 bases remained unmatched. The CDR3 protein is CASSLFSSLALSYNEQFF. CDR3 in DNA: TGTGCCAGCAGCTTATTCTCCTCACTAGCGCTTTCCTACAATGAGCAGTTCTTC.

The chain employs TRBV11-3 and TRBJ2-1, with 8 bases fitting TRBD2. This CDR3 is built from 16 residues. V shed 5 bases, J shed 3 bases, and the junction held 9 bases outside the gene matches. Per the germline V gene, CDR1 is SGHNT and CDR2 is YENEEA. The CDR3 DNA follows: TGTGCCAGCAGCCTAACCGGGACTAGGGGCTACAATGAGCAGTTCTTC. This codes for CASSLTGTRGYNEQFF.

The chain carries TRBV27 and TRBJ2-3, with 8 bases fitting TRBD1. The CDR3 runs to 13 residues. V shed 6 bases and J 2 bases; nucleotides not matched to a gene: 1. Germline V lookup: CDR1 MNHEY, CDR2 SMNVEV (reference sequence). CDR3 amino acids: CASRDRVTDTQYF. The CDR3 DNA reads as TGTGCCAGCAGGGACAGGGTCACAGATACGCAGTATTTT.

V is TRBV6-4 and J is TRBJ2-2, with 8 bases aligning to TRBD2. The germline V gene encodes CDR1 MRHNA and CDR2 SNTAGT. The CDR3 consists of 15 residues. The J segment lost 0 bases and the V segment lost 6 bases, leaving 3 bases of the junction unmatched. The CDR3: CASSRLASNTGELFF. CDR3 nucleotides: TGTGCCAGCAGCCGACTAGCGTCGAACACCGGGGAGCTGTTTTTT.

J is TRBJ1-2 and V is TRBV4-3; D uncertain. Per the germline V gene, CDR1 is LGHNA and CDR2 is YSLEER. Trimming left V 4 bases short and J 2 bases short, with 17 bases between. The CDR3 consists of 16 residues. DNA of the CDR3: TGCGCCAGCAGCCTCCTTTATCCGGGTCCCAACTATGGCTACACCTTC. Translating it yields CASSLLYPGPNYGYTF.

The chain uses TRBV27 and TRBJ2-1, with 8 bases that match TRBD2. Germline CDR1 MNHEY, CDR2 SMNVEV (reference sequence). The length of the CDR3 is 15 residues. V shed 6 bases, J shed 0 bases, and the junction held 4 bases outside the gene matches. CDR3 in DNA: TGTGCCAGCAGGGAGCGGGGGACCTCCTACAATGAGCAGTTCTTC. Translation gives CASRERGTSYNEQFF.

The chain combines TRBV7-3 with TRBJ2-5; possibly TRBD2 for D (5 bases). CDR1 and CDR2 (germline): SGHTA, FQGTGA. V was clipped by 4 bases and J by 4 bases, with 10 bases between them. The CDR3 has 13 amino acids. The CDR3 spells CASSSSMGETQYF. In nucleotides, the CDR3 is TGTGCCAGCAGCTCTAGCATGGGAGAGACCCAGTACTTC.

V gene TRBV6-5 combines with J gene TRBJ1-1; no clear D gene. The germline gives CDR1 MNHEY, CDR2 SVGAGI. The CDR3 extends over 15 amino acids. Trimming left V 4 bases short and J 0 bases short, with 12 bases between. DNA for the CDR3: TGTGCCAGCAGTTCCCGGCTGGGCATGAACACTGAAGCTTTCTTT. Translated, it gives CASSSRLGMNTEAFF.

The chain joins TRBV7-2 to TRBJ2-1; 7 bases map to TRBD1. Germline values: CDR1 SGHTA, CDR2 FQGNSA. The J segment lost 8 bases and the V segment lost 5 bases, leaving 12 bases of the junction unmatched. The CDR3 loop spans 15 amino acids. In DNA form, the CDR3 reads TGTGCCAGCAGCACCCAAACCGACAGGGCGGATGAGCAGTTCTTC. Its translation: CASSTQTDRADEQFF.

The V and J genes are TRBV11-3 and TRBJ1-5; no definite D call. Germline V gene lookup returns CDR1 SGHNT and CDR2 YENEEA. V shed 1 base and J shed 5 bases, with 6 bases lying between them. The CDR3 loop spans 13 amino acids. CDR3 residues: CASSLVEDQPQHF. The CDR3 bases are TGTGCCAGCAGCTTAGTAGAGGATCAGCCCCAGCATTTT.

The rearrangement links TRBV6-1 to TRBJ1-1, with D maybe TRBD1 (5 bases). There are 13 residues in the CDR3. Germline CDR1 is MNHNS and CDR2 is SASEGT. Trimming shortened V by 7 bases and J by 6 bases, and 15 bases separated the two germline ends. The DNA of the CDR3 is TGTGCCAGCAATGAGGGGCCTCGGTCTGAAGCTTTCTTT. Its protein is CASNEGPRSEAFF.

The V gene is TRBV10-1, the J gene TRBJ2-3, with D unclear. The CDR3 length is 12 residues. Germline V gene lookup returns CDR1 WNHNN and CDR2 SYGVQD (reference sequence). Trimming removed 4 bases from V and 8 bases from J, with 10 bases in between. The CDR3 region has the DNA TGCGCCAGCAGTGGGGTGGCGGTTACGCAGTATTTT. As protein: CASSGVAVTQYF.

This chain connects TRBV13 to TRBJ2-6; D is unclear. The length of the CDR3 is 17 residues. With 2 bases removed from V and 0 bases from J, the gap between germline ends came to 11 bases. Per germline, CDR1 PRHDT and CDR2 FYEKMQ (reference sequence). CDR3 bases: TGTGCCAGCAGCTTAAAGAGGCTCGGCTCTGGGGCCAACGTCCTGACTTTC. This encodes CASSLKRLGSGANVLTF.